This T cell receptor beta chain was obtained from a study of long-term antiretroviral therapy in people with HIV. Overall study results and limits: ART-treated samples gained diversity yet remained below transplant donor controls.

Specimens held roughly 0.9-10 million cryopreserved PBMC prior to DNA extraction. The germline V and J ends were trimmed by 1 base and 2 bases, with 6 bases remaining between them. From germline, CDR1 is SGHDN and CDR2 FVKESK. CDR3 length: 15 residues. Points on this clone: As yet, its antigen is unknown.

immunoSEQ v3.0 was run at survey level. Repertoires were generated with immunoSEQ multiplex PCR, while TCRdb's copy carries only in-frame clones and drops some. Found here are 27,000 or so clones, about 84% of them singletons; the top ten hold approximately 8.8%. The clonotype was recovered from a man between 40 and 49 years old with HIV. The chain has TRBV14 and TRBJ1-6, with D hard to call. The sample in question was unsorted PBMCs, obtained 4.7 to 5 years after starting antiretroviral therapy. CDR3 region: CASSQGRTYNSPLHF. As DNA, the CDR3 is TGTGCCAGCAGCCAAGGACGCACCTATAATTCACCCCTCCACTTT.